This entry concerns a single TCR beta chain. Its antigen has not been determined. Base qualities are not provided; no much larger clone lies one nucleotide away. For deep sequencing, PBMC libraries mostly used about 500 ng of input genomic DNA, with six replicates for each sample. TCRbeta libraries were prepared with the immunoSEQ hsTCRbeta kit according to the manufacturer's instructions. Sequencing of the completed libraries took place using an Illumina NovaSeq 6000 S4 flow cell after they had been pooled to about 3.2 nM. The authors' analysis ran thus. The immunoSEQ Analyzer handled quality control and preprocessing of the raw data. The analysis was restricted to productive rearrangements, with each unique CDR3 amino acid sequence defining a clonotype. Repertoire clonality was estimated as the Gini-Simpson index, computed with the R package tcR. Student's t test was used to compare Gini indices, and Pearson correlation was used to assess associations with tumor size change. Imported from immuneACCESS, the table was reduced by TCRdb to in-frame sequences with V and J called. These copies leave out some clones; in studies compared against another copy, an unresolved V gene accounts for under half, and the cause of the remainder is not known. Clone size and V and J calls were adopted from that table, with D and trimming inferred from the DNA. The sample has about 14,000 clones on record, around 70% of them singletons. Clones ranked in the top ten supply 3.2% of the sample.

Between the V and J ends, shortened by 6 bases and 2 bases respectively, the junction contains 12 bases. Taken from the germline V gene (reference sequence), the CDR1 and CDR2 loops are SGHKS and YYEKEE. Including cysteine and phenylalanine, the CDR3 has 15 amino acids. The DNA shown is the 45-base CDR3, in frame from base 1. These data originate in a study of neoadjuvant anti-PD-1 for oral cavity cancer listed by TCRdb under 2021. Regarding the complete study: Three to four biweekly doses of nivolumab at 3 mg/kg were mostly administered to patients before curative-intent surgical resection. Patients without progression received a fourth nivolumab dose around day 43 and underwent definitive surgical resection on days 50-56. Patients with complete response, partial response or stable disease by RECIST 1.1 were defined as responders, whereas patients with progression were defined as non-responders. The parent correlative cohort included approximately 13 patients, with an approximately 33% response rate.

This sample's time point label indicates: after neoadjuvant nivolumab, at surgical resection. Patients were newly diagnosed with stage II-IVA oral cavity squamous cell carcinoma and had received no prior systemic or radiation treatment. The cohort was composed of patients with HPV-negative, locally advanced oral cavity squamous cell carcinoma. Peripheral blood mononuclear cells were analyzed directly and were not maintained or expanded in culture. The samples were drawn from a longitudinal correlative study tied to a single-arm phase II trial testing neoadjuvant nivolumab in oral cavity squamous cell carcinoma. Subject-matched pre- and post-treatment PBMCs and tumors from three responders and three non-responders were subjected to genomic DNA-based TCRbeta sequencing. Peripheral blood mononuclear cells were collected before nivolumab treatment and were collected again after treatment, at the time of surgery. Genomic DNA was isolated from PBMCs using the Maxwell RSC DNA from Cells kit.

Study-level results and caveats: Within PBMCs, T cell clonality (Gini index) was significantly higher in non-responders than responders after neoadjuvant nivolumab. Only a few patients per response group were included in the TCR analyses, and the authors called for validation in larger cohorts. Higher pretreatment blood Treg/Th17 ratios correlated with both higher pretreatment blood TCRbeta clonality and lower post-treatment tumor TCRbeta clonality.

This specimen was PBMCs, taken after nivolumab (anti-PD-1) treatment. This TCR was recovered from a person aged 35-79 years with oral cavity squamous cell carcinoma. Here the chain combines TRBV5-5 and TRBJ2-6; TRBD1 could be the D gene, as 6 bases match. In nucleotide form, the sequence is TGTGCCAGCACTAAGGGGGATACTGGGGCCAACGTCCTGACTTTC. It is translated as CASTKGDTGANVLTF.